A single sample is the source of the 27 T cell receptor beta chains below, sequenced in a study of long-term antiretroviral therapy in people with HIV. This was the immunoSEQ v3.0 assay at survey level. Only in-frame clones appear in the TCRdb table, and some are missing; sequencing was by immunoSEQ multiplex PCR. The sample has 34,000 or so clones; about 80% are singletons. The sample here was unsorted PBMCs, taken 0.6 years after starting antiretroviral therapy. These TCRs come from a man in his late teens or twenties with HIV.

This clone has only one observation. The V call is TRBV19, the J call TRBJ2-2; D remains ambiguous. The CDR3 consists of 15 residues. V lost 4 bases and J lost 0, with 9 bases in between. In germline, CDR1 is LNHDA, CDR2 SQIVND (reference sequence). The CDR3 is CASSKLGPNTGELFF. CDR3 DNA sequence: TGTGCCAGTAGTAAGCTAGGGCCGAACACCGGGGAGCTGTTTTTT.

The rearrangement links TRBV27 to TRBJ2-1; D possibly corresponds to TRBD2 (6 bases). In germline, CDR1 is MNHEY, CDR2 SMNVEV (reference sequence). V was trimmed by 2 bases and J by 8 bases, leaving 16 bases between them. The CDR3 is made up of 15 amino acids. In DNA form, the CDR3 reads TGTGCCAGCAGTTTAACCGGGAGTCGGTGGGATGAGCAGTTCTTC. The encoded protein is CASSLTGSRWDEQFF.

J is TRBJ2-2 and V is TRBV18; 10 positions match TRBD2. From germline, CDR1 is KGHSH and CDR2 LQKENI. V was clipped by 0 bases and J by 5 bases; unmatched bases: 3. The CDR3 has 16 amino acids. The CDR3 loop reads CASSPPKTSGTGELFF. CDR3 coding DNA: TGTGCCAGCTCACCACCCAAGACTAGCGGGACCGGGGAGCTGTTTTTT.

V gene TRBV20-1 combines with J gene TRBJ1-1; D ambiguous. Between the trimmed V and J ends, which lost 5 bases and 8 bases, there was a span of 9 bases. The CDR3 is made up of 10 amino acids. Germline loops: CDR1 DFQATT, CDR2 SNEGSKA (reference sequence). The CDR3 is CSAGRAEAFF. The CDR3, as DNA: TGCAGTGCTGGGAGGGCCGAAGCTTTCTTT.

V is TRBV28 and J is TRBJ2-1; no reliable D call. V was trimmed by 6 bases and J by 9 bases, leaving 12 bases between them. This CDR3 contains 12 residues. Germline lookup yields CDR1 MDHEN and CDR2 SYDVKM. CDR3 DNA sequence: TGTGCCAGCAGGGACCGGGTCCGTGAGCAGTTCTTC. Its translation is CASRDRVREQFF. Supplemented by reference TRBV28 and TRBJ2-1, the full variable domain reads DVKVTQSSRYLVKRTGEKVFLECVQDMDHENMFWYRQDPGLGLRLIYFSYDVKMKEKGDIPEGYSVSREKKERFSLILESASTNQTSMYLCASRDRVREQFFGPGTRLTVL.

V usage is TRBV5-1 and J usage is TRBJ2-1; TRBD2 agrees at 13 bases. The germline V gene has CDR1 SGHRS and CDR2 YFSETQ. The CDR3 covers 15 residues. V was clipped by 5 bases and J by 2 bases; unmatched bases: 1. The CDR3 sequence is CASRGTSGTYNEQFF. The CDR3 coding sequence is TGCGCCAGCAGGGGGACTAGCGGGACCTACAATGAGCAGTTCTTC.

This sequence joins TRBV11-3 and TRBJ2-2, with TRBD2 identical over 9 bases. The CDR3 extends over 15 amino acids. V lost 6 bases, J lost 6 bases, and 8 bases stayed unmatched. From germline, CDR1 is SGHNT and CDR2 YENEEA. The CDR3 here is CASSPRGGRAGELFF. The CDR3 nucleotides read TGTGCCAGCAGTCCCCGCGGCGGGAGGGCCGGGGAGCTGTTTTTT.

The V call is TRBV18, the J call TRBJ2-7; the D gene is possibly TRBD1 (7 bases). CDR3 length: 13 amino acids. Trimming took 5 bases from V and 3 from J, leaving 11 bases between them. In germline, CDR1 is KGHSH, CDR2 LQKENI. This CDR3 reads CASSTQGGYEQYF. CDR3 nucleotides: TGTGCCAGCTCAACCCAGGGGGGCTACGAGCAGTACTTC.

V gene TRBV29-1 combines with J gene TRBJ2-1, with 10 bases identical to TRBD2. J was trimmed by 0 bases and V by 7 bases; bases with no gene match: 9. The CDR3 has 16 residues. The V gene's germline CDR1 is SQVTM and CDR2 ANQGSEA. DNA of the CDR3: TGCAGCGAGATTCAGGCTAGCGGGAGCTCCTACAATGAGCAGTTCTTC. Amino acid sequence: CSEIQASGSSYNEQFF.

The chain carries TRBV27 and TRBJ2-6, with a tentative D call TRBD1 (5 bases). Germline CDR1 reads MNHEY; CDR2 reads SMNVEV (reference sequence). The V end lost 1 base, the J end lost 0 bases, and 25 bases lay between the germline ends. The CDR3 sequence is 22 residues long. The CDR3 region is CASSLWAPGANIQPSGANVLTF. The DNA for the CDR3 is TGTGCCAGCAGTTTATGGGCCCCTGGGGCCAATATACAGCCCTCTGGGGCCAACGTCCTGACTTTC.

The chain employs TRBV27 and TRBJ1-2, with 10 bases matching TRBD1. This CDR3 has 15 residues. J was trimmed by 2 bases and V by 5 bases; bases with no gene match: 5. From germline, CDR1 is MNHEY and CDR2 SMNVEV (reference sequence). The DNA of the CDR3 is TGTGCCAGCAGTGGGGGACAGGGGAGAAACTATGGCTACACCTTC. The encoded protein is CASSGGQGRNYGYTF.

The V call is TRBV7-9, the J call TRBJ2-7, with D maybe TRBD2 (5 bases). V was trimmed by 2 bases and J by 7 bases, leaving 6 bases between them. This CDR3 has 11 amino acids. Germline lookup yields CDR1 SEHNR and CDR2 FQNEAQ (reference sequence). CDR3 in amino acids: CASSLREEQYF. CDR3 DNA sequence: TGTGCCAGCAGCTTAAGGGAGGAGCAGTACTTC.

The genes are TRBV28 and TRBJ1-2, with 10 bases fitting TRBD1. The length of the CDR3 is 17 residues. From germline, CDR1 is MDHEN and CDR2 SYDVKM. After removal of 4 bases from V and 3 bases from J, the junction contained 11 bases not matched to a gene. The DNA for the CDR3 is TGTGCCAGCAGTTCGCCGCCTGGGGGACAGGGGCACTATGGCTACACCTTC. Its protein is CASSSPPGGQGHYGYTF.

The V gene is TRBV11-3, the J gene TRBJ2-7, with D possibly matching TRBD1 (6 bases). V shed 3 bases and J shed 7 bases, with 22 bases lying between them. The CDR3 loop spans 16 amino acids. Germline CDR1 is SGHNT and CDR2 is YENEEA. The DNA of the CDR3 is TGTGCCAGCAGCTTTGGACGGGGCCAGGGGTCGAGTGAGCAGTACTTC. Translated, it gives CASSFGRGQGSSEQYF.

In DNA, the CDR3 is TGTGCCAGCAGCGCCCCGGGGCGTCCACCTCAGTTCTTC. This sequence encodes CASSAPGRPPQFF. The V and J genes are TRBV7-9 and TRBJ2-1, with D possibly being TRBD1 or TRBD2 (5 bases each). Per the germline V gene, CDR1 is SEHNR and CDR2 is FQNEAQ (reference sequence). V was shortened by 5 bases and J by 13 bases, with 18 bases between the two germline ends. The CDR3 spans 13 residues.

The V gene is TRBV19, the J gene TRBJ2-1; no clear D gene. Per the germline V gene, CDR1 is LNHDA and CDR2 is SQIVND (reference sequence). Trimming stripped 5 bases from V and 9 bases from J, with 11 bases between. The CDR3 runs to 12 residues. The CDR3 coding sequence is TGTGCCAGTAGTCCCTCGCATGGTGAGCAGTTCTTC. Its protein is CASSPSHGEQFF.

For the CDR3, the DNA is TGTGCCAGCAGTTTATGGTATGACACCGGGGAGCTGTTTTTT. This encodes CASSLWYDTGELFF. The chain couples TRBV28 to TRBJ2-2; D gene unclear. The germline V gene encodes CDR1 MDHEN and CDR2 SYDVKM. V lost 0 bases and J lost 3, with 5 bases in between. The CDR3 loop spans 14 amino acids.

This clone was recorded once. V gene TRBV7-9 combines with J gene TRBJ2-3, with D unresolved. The germline V gene encodes CDR1 SEHNR and CDR2 FQNEAQ (reference sequence). The V gene lost 6 bases and the J gene lost 6 bases, with 10 bases spanning the gap. The CDR3 totals 12 residues. The CDR3 here is CASRASGDTQYF. The CDR3 nucleotides are TGTGCCAGCAGAGCGTCCGGGGATACGCAGTATTTT.

This chain connects TRBV7-9 to TRBJ2-2; D is undetermined. CDR1 and CDR2 (germline): SEHNR, FQNEAQ (reference sequence). The CDR3 consists of 10 residues. V lost 3 bases to trimming and J lost 9 bases, with 2 bases between them. The CDR3 sequence: CASSFRELFF. In DNA form, the CDR3 reads TGTGCCAGCAGCTTCAGGGAGCTGTTTTTT.

J is TRBJ2-1 and V is TRBV5-4; D call uncertain. The CDR3 totals 11 residues. The germline gives CDR1 SGHNT, CDR2 YYREEE (reference sequence). Trimming removed 1 base at V and 10 bases at J, with 6 bases between. The CDR3 protein is CASSLQAEQFF. The CDR3 DNA reads as TGTGCCAGCAGCTTGCAGGCGGAGCAGTTCTTC.

The CDR3 sequence is CASSAKGSTEAFF. The CDR3 nucleotides are TGTGCCAGCTCGGCTAAGGGCAGCACTGAAGCTTTCTTT. This chain uses TRBV18 with TRBJ1-1; D is unclear. The CDR3 has 13 residues. V dropped 6 bases and J dropped 4 bases, with 12 bases sitting between them. The germline V gene encodes CDR1 KGHSH and CDR2 LQKENI.

The chain employs TRBV19 and TRBJ2-7, with unresolved D. This CDR3 has 14 amino acids. Germline V CDR1 and CDR2: LNHDA, SQIVND (reference sequence). Trimming stripped 3 bases from V and 1 base from J, with 10 bases between. The CDR3 nucleotides read TGTGCCAGTAGTATCCGCGCCCAATCCTACGAGCAGTACTTC. Its protein product is CASSIRAQSYEQYF.

This clone was counted a single time. This chain connects TRBV7-2 to TRBJ2-3, with 14 positions matching TRBD2. Germline-derived CDR1 and CDR2 are SGHTA and FQGNSA. The trim removed 5 bases at V and 5 bases at J, leaving 9 bases unmatched. CDR3 size: 17 residues. DNA for the CDR3: TGTGCCAGCAGCAACCCGGGACTAGCGGGAGTTGGAGATACGCAGTATTTT. This sequence encodes CASSNPGLAGVGDTQYF.

V usage is TRBV7-2 and J usage is TRBJ1-1; D unclear. CDR3 length: 14 residues. Trimming removed 0 bases at V and 7 bases at J, with 12 bases between. Germline assignment: CDR1 SGHTA and CDR2 FQGNSA. The CDR3 loop reads CASSLAPTSDEAFF. CDR3 DNA: TGTGCCAGCAGCTTAGCGCCGACAAGCGATGAAGCTTTCTTT. The whole variable domain, remainder taken from reference TRBV7-2 and TRBJ1-1, is GAGVSQSPSNKVTEKGKDVELRCDPISGHTALYWYRQSLGQGLEFLIYFQGNSAPDKSGLPSDRFSAERTGGSVSTLTIQRTQQEDSAVYLCASSLAPTSDEAFFGQGTRLTVV.

This clone has more than one count but fewer than ten. The chain links TRBV19 to TRBJ1-5; 8 bases line up with TRBD1. The germline gives CDR1 LNHDA, CDR2 SQIVND (reference sequence). The CDR3 loop spans 15 amino acids. V shed 6 bases and J 1 base; nucleotides not matched to a gene: 5. The CDR3: CASSLTGESNQPQHF. CDR3 DNA sequence: TGTGCCAGTAGCTTGACAGGGGAGAGCAATCAGCCCCAGCATTTT.

The chain links TRBV7-8 to TRBJ2-1, with D tentatively TRBD2 (5 bases). CDR3 length: 12 residues. Germline V gene data show CDR1 as SGHVS and CDR2 as FQNEAQ. V shed 3 bases and J shed 11 bases, with 11 bases lying between them. CDR3 nucleotides: TGTGCCAGCAGCTTTAACCGGGAAAAGCAGTTCTTC. Protein sequence: CASSFNREKQFF.

The CDR3 DNA reads as TGTGCCAGTAGTATTTACCACTCTGGGGCCAACGTCCTGACTTTC. This gives the protein CASSIYHSGANVLTF. J is TRBJ2-6 and V is TRBV19; D ambiguous. V lost 3 bases and J 0 bases, leaving 6 bases between the germline ends. The germline CDR1 and CDR2 sequences are LNHDA and SQIVND (reference sequence). This CDR3 contains 15 residues.